This entry concerns a single TCR beta chain. Its antigen is as yet unknown. The data belong to a study of human T cells and chemical hapten exposure. Germline CDR1 DFQATT, CDR2 SNEGSKA (reference sequence). This CDR3 is built from 16 residues. With 6 bases clipped from V and 2 bases from J, the junction kept 10 bases outside the gene matches. General study points: The study found that PT1 expanded TCR counts correlated positively with patch test score.

In TCRdb, the RACE reads were re-called with MiXCR into one record per CDR3 protein. The sample contains 65,000 to 95,000 distinct CDR3 sequences, about 11% of which appear only once. Time point meaning: patch test 1, 2 weeks after DPC sensitization. Treatment noted: therapeutic diphenylcyclopropenone sensitization with weekly scalp DPC. This specimen was whole blood, taken in connection with sensitization to the hapten diphenylcyclopropenone (DPC). The genes are TRBV20-1 and TRBJ2-6; TRBD1 aligns across 7 bases. This clonotype was sampled from a woman aged 55-70 years with alopecia areata. Some clones in this sample may be carry-over from other donors' samples. The CDR3 DNA follows: TGCAGTGCCCAGACAGGGTATAAAGCTGGGGCCAACGTCCTGACTTTC. Protein product: CSAQTGYKAGANVLTF.